This TCR beta chain was recovered during a study of post-analysis software for immune sequencing data. For the study at large: Multiple sclerosis in the patients followed relapsing-remitting, secondary progressive and progressive-relapsing courses.

Whole-study results and caveats: Comparison of patients with controls showed 5 or 6 TRBV segments more frequent in patients, TRBV5-6, TRBV5-1 and TRBV20-1 among them. Normalized Chao1 diversity in multiple sclerosis patients fell significantly below that of controls.

Looked up from germline, CDR1 is MNHEY and CDR2 is SMNVEV (reference sequence). Trimming took 6 bases from V and 0 from J, leaving 12 bases between them. The CDR3 sequence is 15 residues long. Prepared TCR beta cDNA libraries contained unique molecular identifiers. Each batch of 1 to 10 million T cells produced around 460,000 cDNA molecules. From the PCR reads, TCRdb called clonotypes with MiXCR, one entry per CDR3 protein. The sample lists 600,000 to 700,000 distinct CDR3 sequences; roughly three fifths were seen once. Turning to this clonotype: The antigen remains undetermined.

The chain employs TRBV27 and TRBJ2-1, with D possibly TRBD1 on 6 matching bases. Sequenced: blood. The clonotype was recovered from a girl aged 2-9 years with multiple sclerosis. In DNA, the CDR3 is TGTGCCAGCAGCCGGACAGCCACCTCCTACAATGAGCAGTTCTTC. Translation: CASSRTATSYNEQFF.